This TCR beta chain comes out of a study of cytomegalovirus exposure and HLA in healthy donors. Worth noting for this clone: Its specificity is not known.

It was the approximately 120-subject validation cohort, separate from the approximately 680-subject first cohort, to which the donors belonged. TCRdb keeps only in-frame clones here, not all; method: immunoSEQ multiplex PCR. The sample yields just under 150,000 clones, 87% seen once. Whole-study findings and limits: A few of the chains that were CMV-associated were confirmed in vitro to be specific for CMV antigens. Associated with cytomegalovirus, according to the listing, were some 180 TCR beta chains. Most TCR sequences showed up rarely, but some public TCRs showed up in many donors.

Sequenced material: PBMCs. The sequence derives from a man aged 18 to 30 in good health and CMV-seropositive.

The CDR3 region is CASSLSQGADTQYF. The CDR3 DNA is TGTGCCAGCAGTTTATCACAGGGCGCGGATACGCAGTATTTT. This rearrangement joins TRBV27 to TRBJ2-3, with D perhaps matching TRBD1 (6 bases). V shed 0 bases and J shed 6 bases, with 10 bases lying between them. Per the germline V gene, CDR1 is MNHEY and CDR2 is SMNVEV (reference sequence). This CDR3 has 14 amino acids.